This T cell receptor beta chain comes out of a study of Graves' ophthalmopathy and Graves' hyperthyroidism. Study-wide findings and caveats: Most expanded thyroid clonotypes above 0.001 frequency also appeared in blood.

In germline, CDR1 is SGHTA, CDR2 FQGTGA. The CDR3 has 15 residues. The V end was cut by 1 base, the J end by 1 base, with 7 bases between. Amplification from RNA transcripts yielded the TCR beta CDR3 regions. Second-round multiplex PCR came after first-round RT-PCR with HTBI primers. Via MiXCR, TCRdb re-called the multiplex PCR reads, giving one row per CDR3 protein. The sample includes 200,000 to 300,000 distinct CDR3 sequences, 40% to 50% of them seen just once. A note on this clonotype: Its cognate antigen is unknown.

None of the included patients had other autoimmune diseases, uncontrolled infections, pregnancy or lactation, as these led to exclusion. The chain recombines TRBV7-3 with TRBJ2-2; D not resolved. This clonotype was sampled from an adult man with Graves' ophthalmopathy. The source material was peripheral blood. For the CDR3, the DNA is TGTGCCAGCAGCTTAATGGTGGGGAACACCGGGGAGCTGTTTTTT. Residues: CASSLMVGNTGELFF.